A single sample is the source of the 7 T cell receptor beta chains below, sequenced in a study of shared clonotypes between healthy human individuals. Sequencing used immunoSEQ multiplex PCR; TCRdb keeps in-frame clones, though not all of them. The sample holds 2.5 million or so clones, over 85% seen once. The specimen sequenced was naive CD4+ T cells sorted from blood. Subset here: CD45RA+ positively selected. Receptors originate from a young man in good health.

The rearrangement uses TRBV19 and TRBJ1-1; D gene uncertain. V was clipped by 7 bases and J by 0 bases, with 15 bases between them. The germline CDR1 and CDR2 sequences are LNHDA and SQIVND (reference sequence). The CDR3 runs to 15 residues. The DNA of the CDR3 is TGTGCCAGTATGTTCGCCTTTGCCCTGAACACTGAAGCTTTCTTT. This sequence encodes CASMFAFALNTEAFF.

This chain links TRBV27 with TRBJ1-1; tentatively, D is TRBD1 (5 bases). V was pared by 4 bases and J by 4 bases, with 19 bases between. The germline gives CDR1 MNHEY, CDR2 SMNVEV (reference sequence). The CDR3 is made up of 16 amino acids. CDR3 in DNA: TGTGCCAGCAGTTCCTATCCGGGACGGGTTGCCACTGAAGCTTTCTTT. This codes for CASSSYPGRVATEAFF.

This rearrangement joins TRBV9 to TRBJ1-1; TRBD1 is a possible D gene (6 bases). Trimming cost V 0 bases and J 6 bases, with 18 bases left between them. The CDR3 is made up of 16 amino acids. Germline-derived CDR1 and CDR2 are SGDLS and YYNGEE. CDR3 amino acids: CASSVGWGPGVAEAFF. The CDR3 DNA reads TGTGCCAGCAGCGTAGGGTGGGGGCCAGGGGTGGCTGAAGCTTTCTTT.

The V gene is TRBV4-3, the J gene TRBJ2-1; D not certain. The germline V and J ends were trimmed by 0 bases and 2 bases, with 11 bases remaining between them. The germline V gene encodes CDR1 LGHNA and CDR2 YSLEER. The CDR3 runs 16 residues. The CDR3 DNA reads as TGCGCCAGCAGCCAAGATTTGGCGCAGACCTACAATGAGCAGTTCTTC. Protein: CASSQDLAQTYNEQFF.

On this clone itself: At one of its ends the junction is not consistent with the germline gene, which may arise from a read error. Distinct nucleotide sequences in the sample also encode this CDR3. The CDR3 region has the DNA TGTGCTAGCAGCTTAGGGTCGGGGGGCACAGATACGCAGTATTTT. It encodes CASSLGSGGTDTQYF. The chain has TRBV7-7 and TRBJ2-3, with a tentative D call TRBD2 (6 bases). Germline V CDR1 and CDR2: SSHAT, FNYEAQ (reference sequence). This CDR3 comprises 15 residues.

V usage is TRBV6-6 and J usage is TRBJ2-6; D may be TRBD2 (5 bases). Per germline, CDR1 MNHNY and CDR2 SVGAGI (reference sequence). V gave up 3 bases and J gave up 3 bases, with 12 bases separating them. The CDR3 sequence is 16 residues long. Here the CDR3 reads CASSYLRLIGANVLTF. For the CDR3, the DNA is TGTGCCAGCAGTTATCTTCGACTAATTGGGGCCAACGTCCTGACTTTC.

Notes on this clone: The sample carries other DNA sequences with the same CDR3. This chain connects TRBV19 to TRBJ2-7; D is ambiguous. The CDR3 contains 12 residues. Germline CDR1 reads LNHDA; CDR2 reads SQIVND (reference sequence). V was clipped by 3 bases and J by 4 bases, with 7 bases between them. The CDR3 loop is CASSIGPYEQYF. The CDR3, as DNA: TGTGCCAGTAGTATTGGGCCGTACGAGCAGTACTTC.